The present T cell receptor (beta chain) was sequenced within a study of graft-versus-host responses after intestinal transplantation. Looking at the study overall: Recipients had multivisceral, liver-intestinal, or isolated intestinal transplants. Induction with anti-thymocyte globulin, then tacrolimus and steroids for 2 to 3 years, was given to all recipients. The study's findings and limits: Some patients had graft-donor T cell macrochimerism. In their allografts, the ratios of graft-versus-host to host-versus-graft T cell clones were high.

Comments on this clone: Antigen unknown.

The CDR3 is 15 residues long. Germline-derived CDR1 and CDR2 are MNHNS and SASEGT. V dropped 4 bases and J dropped 4; count of bases not matched to a gene: 4. Measured with immunoSEQ multiplex PCR; TCRdb has only the in-frame clones, and not every one. The repertoire holds approximately 130,000 clones, about 92% seen once, with around 0.15% in the top ten. This TCR was recovered from a human donor who received an intestinal transplant. The chain employs TRBV6-1 and TRBJ2-1; 10 bases map to TRBD2. Here the sequenced sample was unstimulated CD4+ T cells sorted from spleen or lymph node cells, taken before intestinal transplant. CDR3 loop: CASSGSGGIYNEQFF. The DNA for the CDR3 is TGTGCCAGCAGTGGTAGCGGGGGGATTTACAATGAGCAGTTCTTC.